This T cell receptor (beta chain) was obtained from a study of T-cell reconstitution after alpha-beta-depleted transplantation in children (TCRdb year 2016). The study in broad terms: Using TCR repertoire profiling, the study quantitatively followed how T-cell immune reconstitution unfolded in children after TCRalphabeta/CD19-depleted allogeneic hematopoietic cell transplantation.

The sample's treatment or condition label is to be understood as: allogeneic hematopoietic cell transplantation with graft depleted of TCRalphabeta T cells and CD19 B cells. The children who served as transplant recipients had been given grafts of TCRalphabeta/CD19-depleted allogeneic hematopoietic cells. The protocol used for the library was PCR. The data were produced on an Illumina HiSeq 2500. TCR libraries were prepared with molecular barcoding, using unique molecular identifiers to normalize TCRbeta repertoire quantification. TCRdb reprocessing: public reads trimmed at Q25 with fastp, clones called with MiXCR, in-frame beta chains kept. Identical CDR3 protein sequences are pooled into one entry, listed with their most common genes and DNA. This sample holds about 310,000 distinct CDR3 sequences; 23% were observed only once. Together, the top ten hold over 9.5% of the sample. Overall study outcomes, separate from this receptor: The high TCRbeta diversity at day 60 in some patients was ascribed to recipient T cells and intrathymic progenitors that had survived conditioning. Apparently early alphabetaT-cell count recovery about two months after transplant reportedly relied on only several hundred rapidly expanded clones derived from non-depleted graft cells. Over the following months the frequencies of hyperexpanded clones went down, and after one year T-cell counts and TCRbeta diversity were mostly credited to newly produced T cells.

CDR1 and CDR2, looked up from the germline V gene (reference sequence), are WNHNN and SYGVQD. Spanning cysteine to phenylalanine, the CDR3 consists of 15 amino acids. Of all the DNA, just the CDR3 is kept, 45 bases in frame from base 1. Unmatched junction bases come to 5, with V trimmed by 2 bases and J by 4 bases. Comments on this clonotype: Its antigen is still unknown. No much larger clone exists at a distance of one base, and base qualities are not known.

Sequenced material: PBMCs, mostly from graft donor cells, taken 180 days after TCRalphabeta/CD19-depleted stem cell transplant. Recombination joined TRBV10-1 with TRBJ2-7; 10 bases in the junction line up with TRBD1. The sequence came from a male patient between 10 and 17 years old who had a stem cell transplant for acute lymphoblastic leukemia, so the T cells may come from the graft donor. The DNA is TGCGCCAGCAGTGAGGGAGGACAGGGGGTATACGAGCAGTACTTC. Translated, it gives CASSEGGQGVYEQYF.